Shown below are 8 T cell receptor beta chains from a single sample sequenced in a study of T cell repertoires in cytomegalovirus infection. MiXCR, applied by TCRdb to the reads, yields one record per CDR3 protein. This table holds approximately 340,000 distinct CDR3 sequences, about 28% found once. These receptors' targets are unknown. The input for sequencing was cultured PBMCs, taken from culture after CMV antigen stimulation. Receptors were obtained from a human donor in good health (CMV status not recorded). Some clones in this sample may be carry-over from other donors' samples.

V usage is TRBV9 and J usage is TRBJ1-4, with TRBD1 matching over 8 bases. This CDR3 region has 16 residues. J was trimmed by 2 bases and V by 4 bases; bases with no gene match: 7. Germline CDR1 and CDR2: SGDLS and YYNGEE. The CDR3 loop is CASSLGQGRTNEKLFF. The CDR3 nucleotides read TGTGCCAGCAGCCTCGGACAGGGAAGGACTAATGAAAAACTGTTTTTT.

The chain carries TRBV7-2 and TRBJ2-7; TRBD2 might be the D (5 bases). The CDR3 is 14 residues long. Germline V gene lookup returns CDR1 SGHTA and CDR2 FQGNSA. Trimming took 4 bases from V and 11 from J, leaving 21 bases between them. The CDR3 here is CASSSTLDSFGEYF. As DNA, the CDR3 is TGTGCCAGCAGCTCAACTTTGGACTCGTTCGGGGAGTACTTC.

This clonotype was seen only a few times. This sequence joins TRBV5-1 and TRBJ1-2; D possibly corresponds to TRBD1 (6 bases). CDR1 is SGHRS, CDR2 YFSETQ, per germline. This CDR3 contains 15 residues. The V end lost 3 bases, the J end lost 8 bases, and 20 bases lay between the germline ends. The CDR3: CASSSSGAPREGYTF. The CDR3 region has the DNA TGCGCCAGCAGCTCTTCGGGGGCCCCGAGGGAAGGCTACACCTTC.

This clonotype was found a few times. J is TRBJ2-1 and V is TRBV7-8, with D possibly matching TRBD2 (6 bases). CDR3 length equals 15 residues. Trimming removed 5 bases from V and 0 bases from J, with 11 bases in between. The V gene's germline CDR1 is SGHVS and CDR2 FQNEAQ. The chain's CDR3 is CASSASSVSYNEQFF. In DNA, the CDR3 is TGTGCCAGCAGCGCCTCTAGCGTCTCCTACAATGAGCAGTTCTTC.

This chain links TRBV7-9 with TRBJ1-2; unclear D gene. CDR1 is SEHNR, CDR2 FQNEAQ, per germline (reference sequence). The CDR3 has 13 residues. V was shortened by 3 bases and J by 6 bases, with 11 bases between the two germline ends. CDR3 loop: CASSFLTRDGYTF. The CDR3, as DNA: TGTGCCAGCAGCTTCCTTACGAGAGATGGCTACACCTTC.

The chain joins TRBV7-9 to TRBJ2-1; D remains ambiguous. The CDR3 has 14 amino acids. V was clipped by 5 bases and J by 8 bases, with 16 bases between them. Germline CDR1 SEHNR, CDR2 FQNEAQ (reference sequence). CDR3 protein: CASSPSGSWDEQFF. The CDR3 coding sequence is TGTGCCAGCAGCCCCTCTGGTAGTTGGGATGAGCAGTTCTTC. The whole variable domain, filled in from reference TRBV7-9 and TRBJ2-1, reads DTGVSQNPRHKITKRGQNVTFRCDPISEHNRLYWYRQTLGQGPEFLTYFQNEAQLEKSRLLSDRFSAERPKGSFSTLEIQRTEQGDSAMYLCASSPSGSWDEQFFGPGTRLTVL.

The CDR3: CASSQEGSGTDTQYF. As DNA, the CDR3 is TGCGCCAGCAGCCAAGAAGGCTCGGGCACAGATACGCAGTATTTT. The chain recombines TRBV4-1 with TRBJ2-3; no clear D. The CDR3 spans 15 residues. Germline loops: CDR1 MGHRA, CDR2 YSYEKL. Between the trimmed V and J ends, which lost 0 bases and 1 base, there was a span of 8 bases.

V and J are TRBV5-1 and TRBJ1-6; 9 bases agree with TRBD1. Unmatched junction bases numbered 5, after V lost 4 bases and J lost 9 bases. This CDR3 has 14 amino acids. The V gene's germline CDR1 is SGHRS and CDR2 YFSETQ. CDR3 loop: CASSPRTGASPLHF. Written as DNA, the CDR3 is TGCGCCAGCAGCCCCAGGACAGGGGCTTCACCCCTCCACTTT.